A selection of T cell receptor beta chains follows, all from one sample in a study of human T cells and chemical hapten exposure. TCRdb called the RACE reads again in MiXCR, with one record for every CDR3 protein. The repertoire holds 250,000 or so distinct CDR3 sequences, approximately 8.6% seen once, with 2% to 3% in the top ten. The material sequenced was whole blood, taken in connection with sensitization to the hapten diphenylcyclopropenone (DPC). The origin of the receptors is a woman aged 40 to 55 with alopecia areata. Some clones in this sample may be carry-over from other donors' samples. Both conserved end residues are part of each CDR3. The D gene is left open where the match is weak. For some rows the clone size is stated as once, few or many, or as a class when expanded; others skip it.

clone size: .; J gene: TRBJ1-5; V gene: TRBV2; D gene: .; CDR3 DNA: TGTGCCAGCAGGGGCACGGGGCAGAATCAGCCCCAGCATTTT; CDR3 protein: CASRGTGQNQPQHF
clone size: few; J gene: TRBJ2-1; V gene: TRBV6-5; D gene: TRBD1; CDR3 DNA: TGTGCCAGCAGTTGGGGACAGGCTTACAATGAGCAGTTCTTC; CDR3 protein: CASSWGQAYNEQFF
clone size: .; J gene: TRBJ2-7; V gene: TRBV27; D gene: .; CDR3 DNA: TGTGCCAGCAGTTGGGTCTCCCTGGGCTACGAGCAGTACTTC; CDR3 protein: CASSWVSLGYEQYF
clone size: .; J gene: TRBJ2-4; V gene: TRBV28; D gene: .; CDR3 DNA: TGTGCCAGCAGTCCCCGGGTAGTGGGAGCAAGAAACATTCAGTACTTC; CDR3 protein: CASSPRVVGARNIQYF
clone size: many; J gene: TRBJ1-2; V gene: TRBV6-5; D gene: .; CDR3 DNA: TGTGCCAGCAGGAGCTTAGGGGGCTACACCTTC; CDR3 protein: CASRSLGGYTF
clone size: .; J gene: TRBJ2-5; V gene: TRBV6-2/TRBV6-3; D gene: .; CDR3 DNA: TGTGCCAGCAGTCGCGGCTCCCGGTTCCAAGAGACCCAGTACTTC; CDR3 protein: CASSRGSRFQETQYF
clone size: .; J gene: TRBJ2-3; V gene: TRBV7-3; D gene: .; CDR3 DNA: TGTGCCAGCAGCTTATCAAGGGTGGATACGCAGTATTTT; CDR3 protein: CASSLSRVDTQYF
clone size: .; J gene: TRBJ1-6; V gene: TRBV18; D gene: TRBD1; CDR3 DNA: TGTGCCAGCTCACTACTACACACTCGGACAGGGAGGAGCTCCTATAATTCACCCCTCCACTTT; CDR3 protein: CASSLLHTRTGRSSYNSPLHF
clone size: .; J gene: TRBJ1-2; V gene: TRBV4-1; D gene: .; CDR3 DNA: TGCGCCAACAGCCAAGATGTAGGGTATGGCTACACCTTC; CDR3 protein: CANSQDVGYGYTF
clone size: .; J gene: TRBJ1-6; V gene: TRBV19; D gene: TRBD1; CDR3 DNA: TGTGCCACGGGACAGAGTAATTCACCCCTCCACTTT; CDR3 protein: CATGQSNSPLHF
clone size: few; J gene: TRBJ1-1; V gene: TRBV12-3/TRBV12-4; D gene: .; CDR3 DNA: TGTGCCAGCAGTTTAGGACGATGGAACACTGAAGCTTTCTTT; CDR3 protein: CASSLGRWNTEAFF
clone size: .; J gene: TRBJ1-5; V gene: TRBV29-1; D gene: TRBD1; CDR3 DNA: TGCAGCGTGGGACAGGGCCAGGGCCAGCCCCAGCATTTT; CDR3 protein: CSVGQGQGQPQHF
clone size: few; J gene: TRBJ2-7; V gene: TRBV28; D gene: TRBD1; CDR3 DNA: TGTGCCAGCAGTTCAGACCGGACAGGGGGCTTAACCTACGAGCAGTACTTC; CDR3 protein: CASSSDRTGGLTYEQYF
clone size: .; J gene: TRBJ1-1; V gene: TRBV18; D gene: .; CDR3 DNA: TGTGCCAGCTCACCCCAAGGAGGGAGGAACACTGAAGCTTTCTTT; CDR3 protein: CASSPQGGRNTEAFF
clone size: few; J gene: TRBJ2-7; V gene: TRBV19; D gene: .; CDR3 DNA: TGTGCCAGCCGGGACGGAGCCTACGAGCAGTACTTC; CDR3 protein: CASRDGAYEQYF
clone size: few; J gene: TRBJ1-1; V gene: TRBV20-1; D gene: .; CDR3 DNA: TGCCGGGGGGCCGGGTTGAACACTGAAGCTTTCTTT; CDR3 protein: CRGAGLNTEAFF
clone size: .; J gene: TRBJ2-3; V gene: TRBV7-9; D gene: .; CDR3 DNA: TGTGCCAGCAGCTTAGCGGTGGCGGATACGCAGTATTTT; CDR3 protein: CASSLAVADTQYF
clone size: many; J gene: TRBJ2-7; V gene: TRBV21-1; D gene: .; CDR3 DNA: TGTGCCAGCAGCGCAAGAGGAGTGTCCTACGAGCAGTACTTC; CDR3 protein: CASSARGVSYEQYF
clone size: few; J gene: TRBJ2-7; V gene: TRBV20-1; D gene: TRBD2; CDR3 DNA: TGCAGTGCTGCCGGGACTAGCGGGAGGCTGGGGGCCTACGAGCAGTACTTC; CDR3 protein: CSAAGTSGRLGAYEQYF
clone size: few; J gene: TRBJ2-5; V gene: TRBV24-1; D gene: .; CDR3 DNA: TGTGCCACCAGTGAGGGTCCGCAAGAGACCCAGTACTTC; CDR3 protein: CATSEGPQETQYF
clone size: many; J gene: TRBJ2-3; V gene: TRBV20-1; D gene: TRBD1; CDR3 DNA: TGCAGTGCTAAACGACAGGGGGCCACAGATACGCAGTATTTT; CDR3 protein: CSAKRQGATDTQYF
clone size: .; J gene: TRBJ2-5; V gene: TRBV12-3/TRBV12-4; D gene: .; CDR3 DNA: TGTGCCAGCAGTTTCGGCGGACGCCGCCAAGAGACCCAGTACTTC; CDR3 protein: CASSFGGRRQETQYF
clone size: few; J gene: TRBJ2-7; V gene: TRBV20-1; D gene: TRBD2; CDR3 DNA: TGCAGTGCTAGAACCCTTAGCGGGAGGGCTTCCGAGCAGTACTTC; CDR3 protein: CSARTLSGRASEQYF
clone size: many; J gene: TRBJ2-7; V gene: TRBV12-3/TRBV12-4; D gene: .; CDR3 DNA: TGTGCCAGCAGTTTCTCCATCGCCTACGAGCAGTACTTC; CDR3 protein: CASSFSIAYEQYF
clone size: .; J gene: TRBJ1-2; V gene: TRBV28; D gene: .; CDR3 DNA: TGTGCCAGCAGTTCCTTGGACGGACTTGGCTATGGCTACACCTTC; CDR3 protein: CASSSLDGLGYGYTF
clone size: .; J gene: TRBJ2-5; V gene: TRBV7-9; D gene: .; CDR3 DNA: TGTGCCAGCAGCTTATTACGGGCGGAGACCCAGTACTTC; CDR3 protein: CASSLLRAETQYF
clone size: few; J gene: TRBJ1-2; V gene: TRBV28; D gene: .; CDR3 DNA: TGTGCCAGCAGTTTTTTGAGCACAGTAAAAAGCTATGGCTACACCTTC; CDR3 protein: CASSFLSTVKSYGYTF
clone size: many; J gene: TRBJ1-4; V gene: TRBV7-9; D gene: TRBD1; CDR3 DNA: TGTGCCAGCAGCCCGGACAGGGCCCGGGATGAAAAACTGTTTTTT; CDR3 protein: CASSPDRARDEKLFF